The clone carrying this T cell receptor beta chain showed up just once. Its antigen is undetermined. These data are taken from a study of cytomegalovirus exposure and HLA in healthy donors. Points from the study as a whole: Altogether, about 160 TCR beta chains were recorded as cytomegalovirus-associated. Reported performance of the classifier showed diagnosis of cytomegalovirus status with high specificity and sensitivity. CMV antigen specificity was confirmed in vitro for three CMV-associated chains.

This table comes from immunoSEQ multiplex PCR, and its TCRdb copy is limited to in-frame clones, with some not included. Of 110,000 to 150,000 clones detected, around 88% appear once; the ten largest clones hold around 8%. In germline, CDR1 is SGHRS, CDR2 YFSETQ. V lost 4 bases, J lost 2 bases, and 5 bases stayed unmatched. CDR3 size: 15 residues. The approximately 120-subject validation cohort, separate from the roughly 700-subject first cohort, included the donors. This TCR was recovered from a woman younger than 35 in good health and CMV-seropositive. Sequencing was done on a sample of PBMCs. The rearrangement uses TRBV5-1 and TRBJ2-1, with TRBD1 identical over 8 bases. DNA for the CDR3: TGCGCCAGCAGCCCGCAGGGGGCCACCTACAATGAGCAGTTCTTC. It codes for CASSPQGATYNEQFF.